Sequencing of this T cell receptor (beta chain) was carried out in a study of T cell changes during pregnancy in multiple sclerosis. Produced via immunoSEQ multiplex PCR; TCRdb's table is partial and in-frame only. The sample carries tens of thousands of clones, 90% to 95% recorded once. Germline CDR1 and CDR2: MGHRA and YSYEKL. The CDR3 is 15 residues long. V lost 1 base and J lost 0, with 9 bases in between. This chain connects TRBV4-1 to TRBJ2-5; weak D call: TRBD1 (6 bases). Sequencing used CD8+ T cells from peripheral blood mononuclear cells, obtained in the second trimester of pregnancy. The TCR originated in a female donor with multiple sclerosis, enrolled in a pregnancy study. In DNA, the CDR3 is TGCGCCAGCAGCCAAGCTTGGGACAACCAAGAGACCCAGTACTTC. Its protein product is CASSQAWDNQETQYF.